The next 16 T cell receptor beta chains were all read from a single sample in a study of cytomegalovirus exposure and HLA in healthy donors. The PCR made use of 60 Vbeta and 13 Jbeta primers. TCRdb keeps only in-frame clones here, not all; method: immunoSEQ multiplex PCR. This sample has 35,000 to 50,000 clones, with roughly 47% found just once. Sequenced material: PBMCs. Source of these receptors: a human donor in good health.

This clone was counted only a few times. The chain combines TRBV7-6 with TRBJ2-1, with D possibly matching TRBD2 (6 bases). This CDR3 is built from 16 residues. V was trimmed by 4 bases and J by 11 bases, leaving 24 bases between them. In germline, CDR1 is SGHVS, CDR2 FNYEAQ. The CDR3 sequence is CASSSRGAGRPPQQFF. CDR3 sequence (DNA): TGTGCCAGCAGCTCCCGCGGGGCGGGACGGCCCCCTCAGCAGTTCTTC.

The V and J genes are TRBV28 and TRBJ1-5; 9 positions match TRBD1. J gave up 3 bases and V 7 bases, and 4 bases lay outside the gene matches. The germline V gene has CDR1 MDHEN and CDR2 SYDVKM. This CDR3 is 14 amino acids long. The CDR3 bases are TGTGCCAGCAAGACAGGGGGGATCAATCAGCCCCAGCATTTT. This translates into CASKTGGINQPQHF.

This chain links TRBV4-1 with TRBJ2-7, with 8 bases identical to TRBD1. The V gene end was trimmed by 0 bases and the J gene end by 4 bases; junction bases not matched to a gene: 8. This CDR3 contains 16 residues. Germline V CDR1 and CDR2: MGHRA, YSYEKL. In DNA, the CDR3 is TGCGCCAGCAGCCAAGATACCGGGACAGGAGGTTACGAGCAGTACTTC. Its translation: CASSQDTGTGGYEQYF.

J is TRBJ1-6 and V is TRBV5-4; 9 bases are a match to TRBD1. This CDR3 is built from 15 residues. Trimming cost V 0 bases and J 9 bases; bases outside gene matches: 4. Looked up from germline, CDR1 is SGHNT and CDR2 is YYREEE (reference sequence). CDR3 region: CASSLEGTGPSPLHF. As DNA, the CDR3 is TGTGCCAGCAGCTTGGAGGGGACAGGGCCTTCACCCCTCCACTTT.

The sample holds a few counts of this clone. V is TRBV9 and J is TRBJ2-5; D remains ambiguous. This CDR3 is 13 amino acids long. Trimming cost V 2 bases and J 5 bases, with 10 bases left between them. Looked up from germline, CDR1 is SGDLS and CDR2 is YYNGEE. CDR3 sequence reads: CASSVGNLETQYF. The CDR3 DNA follows: TGTGCCAGCAGCGTTGGCAATTTGGAGACCCAGTACTTC.

This clone has only a few counts. The rearrangement links TRBV7-3 to TRBJ2-1; 12 bases fit TRBD2. CDR1 and CDR2 (germline): SGHTA, FQGTGA. This CDR3 region has 14 residues. Germline trimming cut 4 bases from V and 9 bases from J; bases unmatched to any gene: 4. The DNA of the CDR3 is TGTGCCAGCAGCTCCGCACTAGCGGGGGGTGAGCAGTTCTTC. This sequence encodes CASSSALAGGEQFF.

The rearrangement links TRBV6-5 to TRBJ1-2; D might be TRBD1 (6 bases). The CDR3 runs to 14 residues. V lost 5 bases, J lost 3 bases, and 13 bases lay in between. The V gene's germline CDR1 is MNHEY and CDR2 SVGAGI. CDR3 loop: CASSPGGRDYGYTF. The CDR3 nucleotides are TGTGCCAGCAGTCCGGGGGGCCGAGACTATGGCTACACCTTC.

The genes are TRBV4-3 and TRBJ2-6, with 7 bases identical to TRBD1. The CDR3 length is 19 residues. V was pared by 0 bases and J by 4 bases, with 12 bases of the junction left unmatched. Germline V lookup: CDR1 LGHNA, CDR2 YSLEER. CDR3 in DNA: TGCGCCAGCAGCCAAGAAAAGGACAGGTTCGGAAAAGGGGCCAACGTCCTGACTTTC. Its translation: CASSQEKDRFGKGANVLTF.

The V call is TRBV6-6, the J call TRBJ2-7; 10 bases line up with TRBD1. V trimming: 6 bases; J trimming: 0 bases; junction bases outside the gene matches: 5. Germline values: CDR1 MNHNY, CDR2 SVGAGI (reference sequence). The CDR3 totals 15 residues. Written as DNA, the CDR3 is TGTGCCAGCAGGGGGACAGGGGTGCTCTCCTACGAGCAGTACTTC. As protein: CASRGTGVLSYEQYF.

The V call is TRBV4-2, the J call TRBJ2-6, with TRBD1 as a possible D gene (5 bases). CDR1 and CDR2 from the germline V gene are LGHNA and YNFKEQ. This CDR3 has 17 amino acids. V lost 4 bases and J lost 4, with 17 bases in between. The CDR3 loop reads CASSRGRDPLGANVLTF. CDR3 DNA sequence: TGTGCCAGCAGCCGCGGCAGGGATCCTCTCGGGGCCAACGTCCTGACTTTC.

This clone was observed a handful of times. The chain couples TRBV7-2 to TRBJ2-1; D is perhaps TRBD1 (6 bases). V was clipped by 0 bases and J by 7 bases, with 13 bases between them. Looked up from germline, CDR1 is SGHTA and CDR2 is FQGNSA. The CDR3 has 15 amino acids. In nucleotides, the CDR3 is TGTGCCAGCAGCTTAGCCGCAGGGGCGAGGAATGAGCAGTTCTTC. It is translated as CASSLAAGARNEQFF.

V is TRBV7-8 and J is TRBJ1-4, with TRBD1 as a possible D gene (5 bases). Germline CDR1 reads SGHVS; CDR2 reads FQNEAQ. This CDR3 region has 17 residues. V dropped 1 base and J dropped 1 base, with 13 bases sitting between them. The CDR3 DNA sequence: TGTGCCAGCAGCTTAGGAACGGGGGTAGGAACTAATGAAAAACTGTTTTTT. It yields the protein CASSLGTGVGTNEKLFF.

DNA of the CDR3: TGTGCCAGCAGTGTTCGGCAGGACTACGAGCAGTACTTC. Translating gives CASSVRQDYEQYF. This rearrangement joins TRBV2 to TRBJ2-7; no reliable D call. In germline, CDR1 is SNHLY, CDR2 FYNNEI. This CDR3 has 13 residues. The V and J ends lost 4 bases and 3 bases respectively, with 10 bases between them.

As regards this clone: The junction departs from germline at one end; a sequencing error may be responsible. The chain uses TRBV4-2 and TRBJ2-7, with TRBD1 matching over 7 bases. Germline CDR1 reads LGHNA; CDR2 reads YNFKEQ. This CDR3 is built from 15 residues. The CDR3 is CASSPTGTASYGQYF. The DNA for the CDR3 is TGTGCCAGCAGCCCTACCGGGACAGCATCCTACGGGCAGTACTTC.

The chain links TRBV5-4 to TRBJ2-3; 7 bases map to TRBD1. Germline V gene sequence: CDR1 SGHNT, CDR2 YYREEE (reference sequence). This CDR3 is 14 amino acids long. The J segment lost 0 bases and the V segment lost 4 bases, leaving 2 bases of the junction unmatched. CDR3 loop: CASSPTGSTDTQYF. The CDR3 DNA reads TGTGCCAGCAGCCCGACAGGGAGCACAGATACGCAGTATTTT.

The rearrangement links TRBV18 to TRBJ2-1, with 8 bases that match TRBD2. J lost 5 bases, V lost 3 bases, and 3 bases had no gene match. This CDR3 comprises 14 residues. CDR1 and CDR2 (germline): KGHSH, LQKENI. DNA for the CDR3: TGTGCCAGCTCACCCACGGGGGGGAACAATGAGCAGTTCTTC. Translated, it gives CASSPTGGNNEQFF.